The 32 T cell receptor beta chains in this list originate from one sample, sequenced in a study of blood T cell repertoires in COVID-19. The protocol was immunoSEQ multiplex PCR, while the TCRdb copy is restricted to in-frame clones and leaves out a portion. Of a few hundred thousand clones listed, 80% to 85% are singletons. Sequenced input: peripheral blood. Receptors were obtained from a woman in her late teens or twenties with acute or convalescent COVID-19.

The chain links TRBV6-5 to TRBJ1-2, with D unresolved. V dropped 4 bases and J dropped 8 bases, with 14 bases sitting between them. In germline, CDR1 is MNHEY, CDR2 SVGAGI. The length of the CDR3 is 13 residues. The CDR3 spells CASSLRGTGGYTF. CDR3 nucleotides: TGTGCCAGCAGTTTGCGGGGAACGGGCGGCTACACCTTC.

The chain employs TRBV6-2 or TRBV6-3 and TRBJ1-1; D gene unclear. Trimming pared 0 bases from V and 11 bases from J, leaving 10 bases between. The V gene's germline CDR1 is MNHEY and CDR2 SVGEGT. The CDR3 runs to 12 residues. The CDR3 sequence: CASSYSRGRAFF. The CDR3 nucleotides read TGTGCCAGCAGTTACTCGCGGGGTCGTGCTTTCTTT.

This clone was recorded a few times. The J gene is TRBJ1-5, the V gene TRBV24-1; 7 nucleotides align to TRBD1. After removal of 4 bases from V and 7 bases from J, the junction contained 6 bases not matched to a gene. This CDR3 contains 14 residues. Germline V gene sequence: CDR1 KGHDR, CDR2 SFDVKD. In DNA form, the CDR3 reads TGTGCCACCAGTGAATCCTGGACAGGCCAGCCCCAGCATTTT. Its protein product is CATSESWTGQPQHF.

J is TRBJ1-6 and V is TRBV7-2; no clear D gene. Germline CDR1 is SGHTA and CDR2 is FQGNSA. V dropped 1 base and J dropped 7 bases, with 17 bases sitting between them. This CDR3 spans 17 amino acids. The CDR3 sequence is CASSLGYLASPNSPLHF. Written as DNA, the CDR3 is TGTGCCAGCAGCTTAGGTTACCTCGCGTCCCCAAATTCACCCCTCCACTTT.

The V and J genes are TRBV25-1 and TRBJ2-7; TRBD1 aligns across 9 bases. The V and J ends lost 4 bases and 6 bases, in that order; junction bases with no gene match: 10. CDR1 and CDR2 from the germline V gene are MGHDK and SYGVNS. This CDR3 has 15 amino acids. The CDR3 protein is CASSAPGTGRREQYF. Written as DNA, the CDR3 is TGTGCCAGCAGTGCACCCGGGACAGGGAGACGCGAGCAGTACTTC.

The chain carries TRBV24-1 and TRBJ2-7; D possibly corresponds to TRBD1 (6 bases). This CDR3 has 15 residues. Germline assignment: CDR1 KGHDR and CDR2 SFDVKD. V gave up 3 bases and J gave up 2 bases, with 13 bases separating them. The CDR3, as DNA: TGTGCCACCAGTGATGGGCGACAGGCCCCCTACGAGCAGTACTTC. Protein: CATSDGRQAPYEQYF.

V and J are TRBV10-3 and TRBJ2-3, with D uncertain. The ends were cut back, 4 bases at V and 3 bases at J, with 2 bases in the middle. CDR1 is ENHRY, CDR2 SYGVKD, per germline. The CDR3 is 11 amino acids. The CDR3 sequence: CAISATDTQYF. DNA for the CDR3: TGTGCCATCAGTGCAACAGATACGCAGTATTTT.

The chain uses TRBV19 and TRBJ1-5, with 9 bases lining up with TRBD1. In germline, CDR1 is LNHDA, CDR2 SQIVND (reference sequence). V shed 3 bases, J shed 4 bases, and the junction held 7 bases outside the gene matches. The CDR3 length is 16 residues. The CDR3 DNA reads as TGTGCCAGTAGTATCCTCCCGGGACAGGGAAATCAGCCCCAGCATTTT. Translated, it gives CASSILPGQGNQPQHF.

J is TRBJ2-7 and V is TRBV4-2; 9 nucleotides match TRBD2. J gave up 4 bases and V 2 bases, and 3 bases lay outside the gene matches. This CDR3 has 14 amino acids. CDR1 and CDR2 (germline): LGHNA, YNFKEQ. This CDR3 reads CASSQLAGLYEQYF. CDR3 bases: TGTGCCAGCAGCCAACTAGCGGGACTTTACGAGCAGTACTTC.

This clone has more than one count but fewer than ten. Other DNA sequences in this specimen translate into the identical CDR3. In nucleotides, the CDR3 is TGCGCCAGCAGCCGGACTAGCGGCTACGAGCAGTACTTC. It is translated as CASSRTSGYEQYF. This chain joins TRBV4-3 and TRBJ2-7, with 10 bases matching TRBD2. The germline V gene has CDR1 LGHNA and CDR2 YSLEER. The CDR3 spans 13 residues. V lost 4 bases, J lost 3 bases, and 0 bases stayed unmatched.

This rearrangement joins TRBV30 to TRBJ2-1, with TRBD2 matching over 16 bases. Germline trimming cut 3 bases from V and 0 bases from J; bases unmatched to any gene: 11. Germline V gene sequence: CDR1 GTSNPN, CDR2 SVGIG (reference sequence). The CDR3 is 20 residues long. The chain's CDR3 is CAWSDGGLAGGVSSYNEQFF. The DNA of the CDR3 is TGTGCCTGGAGCGACGGGGGACTAGCGGGAGGGGTGAGCTCCTACAATGAGCAGTTCTTC.

The rearrangement uses TRBV12-3 or TRBV12-4 and TRBJ2-7; the D gene is possibly TRBD2 (5 bases). This CDR3 comprises 13 residues. Trimming stripped 6 bases from V and 2 bases from J, with 11 bases between. The CDR3 sequence is CASSASGAYEQYF. DNA for the CDR3: TGTGCCAGCAGCGCAAGCGGAGCCTACGAGCAGTACTTC.

The rearrangement links TRBV24-1 to TRBJ1-5; TRBD1 matches at 9 bases. Per the germline V gene, CDR1 is KGHDR and CDR2 is SFDVKD. The CDR3 is 16 amino acids. The V segment lost 3 bases and the J segment 4 bases; nucleotides outside the gene matches: 6. The CDR3 protein is CATSDPRQGGNQPQHF. The CDR3 bases are TGTGCCACCAGTGATCCTAGACAGGGGGGGAATCAGCCCCAGCATTTT.

V usage is TRBV24-1 and J usage is TRBJ2-1; 10 bases are a match to TRBD1. J was trimmed by 4 bases and V by 3 bases; bases with no gene match: 8. CDR3 length: 17 amino acids. Germline CDR1 KGHDR, CDR2 SFDVKD. DNA for the CDR3: TGTGCCACCAGTGATCCCGGGGACAGGGGTACGTACAATGAGCAGTTCTTC. Its translation: CATSDPGDRGTYNEQFF.

The chain is built from TRBV19 and TRBJ2-3; possibly TRBD2 for D (6 bases). Germline V gene data show CDR1 as LNHDA and CDR2 as SQIVND (reference sequence). This CDR3 comprises 15 residues. V was shortened by 9 bases and J by 1 base, with 17 bases between the two germline ends. The CDR3 nucleotides are TGTGCCAGCGCACCCAGGGCTAGCGGCACAGATACGCAGTATTTT. Amino acids: CASAPRASGTDTQYF.

The chain employs TRBV27 and TRBJ2-7; TRBD2 agrees at 9 bases. This CDR3 has 15 amino acids. J gave up 7 bases and V 5 bases, and 12 bases lay outside the gene matches. Germline loops: CDR1 MNHEY, CDR2 SMNVEV (reference sequence). CDR3 coding DNA: TGTGCCAGCAGTCAGTATAGCGGGAGAAATTGGGAGCAGTACTTC. Translating gives CASSQYSGRNWEQYF.

V is TRBV6-2 or TRBV6-3 and J is TRBJ2-1, with 11 nucleotides matching TRBD1. The germline V gene encodes CDR1 MNHEY and CDR2 SVGEGT. The CDR3 runs to 14 residues. V trimming: 5 bases; J trimming: 15 bases; junction bases outside the gene matches: 12. The CDR3 nucleotides are TGTGCCAGCAGTGGACAGGGGGCAGCGGGGCTTTGGTTCTTC. This encodes CASSGQGAAGLWFF.

The V gene is TRBV3-1 (or the pseudogene TRBV3-2), the J gene TRBJ2-4; 14 bases match TRBD2. Trimming removed 8 bases from V and 1 base from J; junction bases left unmatched: 10. This CDR3 contains 18 residues. The germline gives CDR1 LGHDT, CDR2 YNNKEL (reference sequence). In DNA form, the CDR3 reads TGTGCCAGCCACTCCGGGACTAGCGGGAGCGGGGCCAAAAACATTCAGTACTTC. Translated, it gives CASHSGTSGSGAKNIQYF.

V gene TRBV24-1 combines with J gene TRBJ2-1, with D perhaps TRBD1 (6 bases). The ends were cut back, 5 bases at V and 0 bases at J, with 13 bases in the middle. The germline gives CDR1 KGHDR, CDR2 SFDVKD. The CDR3 spans 16 residues. Written as DNA, the CDR3 is TGTGCCACCAGTGTTGAACAGGGCTTCTCCTACAATGAGCAGTTCTTC. As protein: CATSVEQGFSYNEQFF.

V gene TRBV7-2 combines with J gene TRBJ1-5, with D maybe TRBD1 (6 bases). V was cut by 5 bases and J by 6 bases, with 23 bases left in between. This CDR3 comprises 17 residues. In germline, CDR1 is SGHTA, CDR2 FQGNSA. CDR3 sequence (DNA): TGTGCCAGCAGCCTCAGAGGGGGGGGGCGTTCGGGTCAGCCCCAGCATTTT. It is translated as CASSLRGGGRSGQPQHF.

This sequence joins TRBV5-5 and TRBJ2-3, with 9 bases matching TRBD1. The V gene end was trimmed by 2 bases and the J gene end by 5 bases; junction bases not matched to a gene: 6. The CDR3 is 15 amino acids. Germline CDR1 SGHKS, CDR2 YYEKEE (reference sequence). The CDR3 loop is CASSLPGQGLDTQYF. CDR3 sequence (DNA): TGTGCCAGCAGCTTACCGGGACAGGGACTAGATACGCAGTATTTT.

The chain links TRBV6-5 to TRBJ1-1, with 7 bases matching TRBD1. The CDR3 loop spans 14 amino acids. V shed 1 base and J 5 bases; nucleotides not matched to a gene: 4. Germline V CDR1 and CDR2: MNHEY, SVGAGI. The CDR3 is CASSYLQGFTEAFF. The CDR3 bases are TGTGCCAGCAGTTACTTACAGGGGTTTACTGAAGCTTTCTTT.

This chain joins TRBV5-1 and TRBJ1-2, with TRBD1 as a possible D gene (5 bases). Germline V gives CDR1 SGHRS, CDR2 YFSETQ. The CDR3 runs 13 residues. V lost 7 bases, J lost 3 bases, and 13 bases lay in between. In DNA, the CDR3 is TGCGCCAGCCGTCCGTGGGGGGACTATGGCTACACCTTC. Amino acid sequence: CASRPWGDYGYTF.

This chain joins TRBV7-8 and TRBJ1-5; the match to TRBD1 covers 9 bases. The CDR3 is made up of 15 amino acids. V was clipped by 4 bases and J by 7 bases; unmatched bases: 8. In germline, CDR1 is SGHVS, CDR2 FQNEAQ. The CDR3 here is CASSSQGAVKQPQHF. The CDR3 coding sequence is TGTGCCAGCAGCTCACAGGGGGCTGTGAAGCAGCCCCAGCATTTT.

This chain connects TRBV27 to TRBJ1-1; D perhaps matches TRBD1 (6 bases). This CDR3 has 20 amino acids. Trimming took off 3 bases at V and 1 base at J, with 27 bases between the two ends. Germline-derived CDR1 and CDR2 are MNHEY and SMNVEV (reference sequence). CDR3 sequence reads: CASSLKGPTHRAPRNTEAFF. For the CDR3, the DNA is TGTGCCAGCAGTTTGAAGGGGCCTACGCACAGGGCCCCACGGAACACTGAAGCTTTCTTT.

The J gene is TRBJ2-2, the V gene TRBV18; D might be TRBD2 (5 bases). The V gene's germline CDR1 is KGHSH and CDR2 LQKENI. The CDR3 loop spans 16 amino acids. The V gene lost 3 bases and the J gene lost 4 bases, with 15 bases spanning the gap. The CDR3 reads CASSPISTGSTGELFF. The CDR3, as DNA: TGTGCCAGCTCACCGATATCAACGGGATCCACCGGGGAGCTGTTTTTT.

Only one count was recorded for this clone. The CDR3 is CASSRQGRGNTGELFF. Here the CDR3 DNA reads TGTGCCAGCAGCAGACAGGGGCGGGGTAACACCGGGGAGCTGTTTTTT. This chain links TRBV6-2 or TRBV6-3 with TRBJ2-2; 8 bases agree with TRBD1. V dropped 6 bases and J dropped 2; count of bases not matched to a gene: 8. In germline, CDR1 is MNHEY, CDR2 SVGEGT. The length of the CDR3 is 16 residues.

The chain couples TRBV27 to TRBJ2-7; TRBD2 might be the D (5 bases). The CDR3 spans 13 residues. V was clipped by 5 bases and J by 5 bases, with 13 bases between them. Per the germline V gene, CDR1 is MNHEY and CDR2 is SMNVEV (reference sequence). This chain's CDR3 is CASSTGYGDEQYF. The CDR3 nucleotides read TGTGCCAGCAGTACGGGGTATGGTGACGAGCAGTACTTC.

This rearrangement joins TRBV2 to TRBJ2-7, with TRBD2 matching over 10 bases. The germline gives CDR1 SNHLY, CDR2 FYNNEI. The CDR3 is 18 residues long. Trimming at V came to 8 bases and at J to 2 bases, leaving 18 bases not matched to a gene. CDR3 region: CASSPPKSLAGVTYEQYF. For the CDR3, the DNA is TGTGCCAGCTCTCCACCTAAGAGTCTAGCGGGAGTGACCTACGAGCAGTACTTC.

CDR3 DNA: TGTGCCAGCAGCTTAGCGGCCAGGGGTATAATTGAAGCTTTCTTT. Protein: CASSLAARGIIEAFF. This rearrangement joins TRBV13 to TRBJ1-1; possible D gene TRBD1, 6 bases. Germline CDR1 is PRHDT and CDR2 is FYEKMQ (reference sequence). The CDR3 sequence is 15 residues long. V lost 1 base to trimming and J lost 7 bases, with 16 bases between them.

The CDR3 loop is CASSIVNSYGYTF. The DNA for the CDR3 is TGTGCCAGTAGTATAGTAAACAGCTATGGCTACACCTTC. V usage is TRBV19 and J usage is TRBJ1-2; D remains ambiguous. Per the germline V gene, CDR1 is LNHDA and CDR2 is SQIVND (reference sequence). The CDR3 spans 13 residues. V gave up 1 base and J gave up 4 bases, with 7 bases separating them.

This chain joins TRBV9 and TRBJ1-6, with 7 bases identical to TRBD1. The ends lost 0 bases at V and 11 bases at J; junction bases unmatched: 8. This CDR3 contains 15 residues. CDR1 is SGDLS and CDR2 is YYNGEE in the germline V gene. The CDR3 here is CASSVVEGQGAPLHF. The CDR3 region has the DNA TGTGCCAGCAGCGTAGTAGAGGGGCAGGGGGCACCCCTCCACTTT. The whole variable domain, remainder taken from reference TRBV9 and TRBJ1-6, is DSGVTQTPKHLITATGQRVTLRCSPRSGDLSVYWYQQSLDQGLQFLIQYYNGEERAKGNILERFSAQQFPDLHSELNLSSLELGDSALYFCASSVVEGQGAPLHFGNGTRLTVT.